One sample yielded the 18 T cell receptor beta chains listed below, sequenced in a study of blood T cell repertoires in COVID-19. Repertoires were generated with immunoSEQ multiplex PCR, while TCRdb's copy carries only in-frame clones and drops some. The top ten hold 3% to 4.5% of the sample, which has 250,000 to 300,000 clones, over 80% seen once. Sequenced material: peripheral blood. The receptor source for this set is a woman in her thirties or forties with acute or convalescent COVID-19.

This clone showed up just a few times. The chain carries TRBV6-5 and TRBJ1-2; no clear D. Germline V gene data show CDR1 as MNHEY and CDR2 as SVGAGI. The CDR3 has 11 residues. V was pared by 6 bases and J by 2 bases, with 4 bases between. The CDR3 sequence is CASSGNYGYTF. The CDR3 region has the DNA TGTGCCAGCAGCGGGAACTATGGCTACACCTTC.

The chain has TRBV27 and TRBJ1-4, with D perhaps matching TRBD1 (5 bases). V dropped 6 bases and J dropped 8 bases, with 16 bases sitting between them. The CDR3 extends over 14 amino acids. Germline CDR1 and CDR2: MNHEY and SMNVEV (reference sequence). CDR3 residues: CASRAPGFGEKLFF. In DNA form, the CDR3 reads TGTGCCAGCAGAGCCCCAGGGTTCGGAGAAAAACTGTTTTTT.

CDR3 in amino acids: CASRPGRGRSNYGYTF. The CDR3 nucleotides are TGTGCCAGTAGGCCGGGCAGGGGAAGAAGTAACTATGGCTACACCTTC. V and J are TRBV19 and TRBJ1-2; D is possibly TRBD1 (6 bases). This CDR3 spans 16 amino acids. Trimming cost V 6 bases and J 1 base, with 18 bases left between them. CDR1 LNHDA and CDR2 SQIVND come from the germline V gene (reference sequence).

V and J are TRBV7-2 and TRBJ1-5; D is ambiguous. Germline CDR1 reads SGHTA; CDR2 reads FQGNSA. The CDR3 spans 14 residues. V shed 5 bases and J shed 7 bases, with 15 bases lying between them. CDR3 sequence reads: CASSVGRAGQPQHF. In DNA form, the CDR3 reads TGTGCCAGCAGCGTCGGACGGGCGGGGCAGCCCCAGCATTTT.

J is TRBJ2-2 and V is TRBV5-4; TRBD2 might be the D (6 bases). V was clipped by 6 bases and J by 3 bases, with 18 bases between them. Germline CDR1 reads SGHNT; CDR2 reads YYREEE (reference sequence). CDR3 length: 16 amino acids. The DNA for the CDR3 is TGTGCCAGCAAGGGAGAAGGGTTAGCGGACACCGGGGAGCTGTTTTTT. Translation: CASKGEGLADTGELFF.

This clone was counted only a few times. The rearrangement uses TRBV24-1 and TRBJ2-2, with a weak D call TRBD2 (5 bases). This CDR3 contains 13 residues. Germline CDR1 is KGHDR and CDR2 is SFDVKD. Trimming removed 9 bases from V and 6 bases from J, with 13 bases in between. CDR3 region: CATAGNPPGELFF. In DNA, the CDR3 is TGTGCCACCGCCGGGAACCCCCCCGGGGAGCTGTTTTTT.

V is TRBV9 and J is TRBJ1-1, with 10 bases lining up with TRBD1. Unmatched junction bases numbered 10, after V lost 4 bases and J lost 4 bases. CDR1 and CDR2 (germline): SGDLS, YYNGEE. The CDR3 totals 16 residues. CDR3 DNA: TGTGCCAGCAGCCCCCGGACAGGGGGTTACTTCACTGAAGCTTTCTTT. Residues: CASSPRTGGYFTEAFF. The whole variable domain, remainder taken from reference TRBV9 and TRBJ1-1, is DSGVTQTPKHLITATGQRVTLRCSPRSGDLSVYWYQQSLDQGLQFLIQYYNGEERAKGNILERFSAQQFPDLHSELNLSSLELGDSALYFCASSPRTGGYFTEAFFGQGTRLTVV.

This clone was seen many times. The same CDR3 also results from other DNA sequences found in this sample. The chain joins TRBV3-1 (or the pseudogene TRBV3-2) to TRBJ1-1, with a tentative D call TRBD1 (5 bases). The germline CDR1 and CDR2 sequences are LGHDT and YNNKEL (reference sequence). V was clipped by 0 bases and J by 4 bases, with 6 bases between them. The CDR3 runs to 13 residues. CDR3 DNA: TGTGCCAGCAGCCAAGAGGGGGGCACTGAAGCTTTCTTT. Residues: CASSQEGGTEAFF.

The CDR3 nucleotides are TGCGCCAGCAGCTTGGCCACACAGGGCTACAATGAGCAGTTCTTC. It is translated as CASSLATQGYNEQFF. The chain carries TRBV5-1 and TRBJ2-1; possibly TRBD1 for D (6 bases). The length of the CDR3 is 15 residues. V gave up 0 bases and J gave up 3 bases, with 10 bases separating them. Germline CDR1 is SGHRS and CDR2 is YFSETQ.

This clone was seen once. The chain combines TRBV5-5 with TRBJ1-2, with 9 bases matching TRBD1. Germline assignment: CDR1 SGHKS and CDR2 YYEKEE (reference sequence). The CDR3 contains 14 residues. Trimming cost V 0 bases and J 5 bases; bases outside gene matches: 2. CDR3 in DNA: TGTGCCAGCAGCTTGGTCGGGACAGGGTATGGCTACACCTTC. This codes for CASSLVGTGYGYTF.

V gene TRBV30 combines with J gene TRBJ2-3; 7 positions match TRBD2. This CDR3 is built from 14 residues. J gave up 5 bases and V 5 bases, and 10 bases lay outside the gene matches. Germline values: CDR1 GTSNPN, CDR2 SVGIG (reference sequence). This CDR3 is CAWGRGLSGDTQYF. The CDR3 region has the DNA TGTGCCTGGGGCCGGGGACTATCCGGAGATACGCAGTATTTT.

The V and J genes are TRBV5-6 and TRBJ1-2; 7 positions agree with TRBD1. Germline loops: CDR1 SGHDT, CDR2 YYEEEE. V lost 4 bases and J lost 4; bases outside the gene matches: 7. This CDR3 spans 14 amino acids. The CDR3: CASSPPTGSYGYTF. CDR3 sequence (DNA): TGTGCCAGCAGCCCGCCGACAGGGTCCTATGGCTACACCTTC.

For this clone: A junction boundary mismatches the germline segment, possibly from a read error. V and J are TRBV6-2 or TRBV6-3 and TRBJ1-1, with 11 nucleotides matching TRBD1. Germline CDR1 reads MNHEY; CDR2 reads SVGEGT. The CDR3 is 14 residues long. The CDR3 protein is CASSYLGQGAEAFF. CDR3 DNA: TGTGCCAGCAGTTACCTCGGACAGGGGGCTGAGGCTTTCTTT.

This chain uses TRBV28 with TRBJ1-2, with D tentatively TRBD1 (5 bases). V gave up 7 bases and J gave up 0 bases, with 12 bases separating them. This CDR3 has 14 amino acids. Germline assignment: CDR1 MDHEN and CDR2 SYDVKM. CDR3 coding DNA: TGTGCCAGCAATGGGGGGTCAGCTAACTATGGCTACACCTTC. Amino acid sequence: CASNGGSANYGYTF.

This clone was recorded a few times. The V gene is TRBV5-3, the J gene TRBJ1-6; TRBD1 might be the D (6 bases). TRBV5-3 is an ORF, and what it does is uncertain. This CDR3 comprises 17 residues. Trimming pared 0 bases from V and 4 bases from J, leaving 14 bases between. The CDR3: CARSLARRRGYNSPLHF. The CDR3 nucleotides read TGTGCCAGAAGCTTGGCTCGTCGCAGGGGTTATAATTCACCCCTCCACTTT.

The chain has TRBV5-6 and TRBJ2-3; D is undetermined. V lost 4 bases to trimming and J lost 0 bases, with 18 bases between them. CDR3 length: 17 residues. Germline CDR1 reads SGHDT; CDR2 reads YYEEEE. The CDR3: CASSQMAVTVSTDTQYF. In DNA, the CDR3 is TGTGCCAGCAGCCAAATGGCGGTAACCGTGAGCACAGATACGCAGTATTTT.

The V and J genes are TRBV25-1 and TRBJ1-2; D is undetermined. The CDR3 contains 14 residues. Germline CDR1 and CDR2: MGHDK and SYGVNS. The V and J ends lost 3 bases and 4 bases respectively, with 12 bases between them. CDR3 in amino acids: CASSDNGKPYGYTF. CDR3 in DNA: TGTGCCAGCAGTGACAACGGGAAGCCCTATGGCTACACCTTC.

The genes are TRBV6-5 and TRBJ1-2, with 9 bases identical to TRBD1. V dropped 4 bases and J dropped 4; count of bases not matched to a gene: 4. Germline V CDR1 and CDR2: MNHEY, SVGAGI. This CDR3 contains 14 residues. CDR3 region: CASSSTGGSYGYTF. The CDR3 DNA follows: TGTGCCAGCAGTTCGACAGGGGGTAGCTATGGCTACACCTTC.